This is a list of T cell receptor beta chains from one sample in a study of OX40 agonist ivuxolimab in advanced cancers. TCRdb keeps only in-frame clones here, not all; method: immunoSEQ multiplex PCR. The sample gives tens of thousands of clones, 80% to 90% of which show up once; about 1.7% is in the top ten. The sequencing here drew on CD4+ or CD8+ T cells sorted from blood, taken in a trial of the OX40 agonist ivuxolimab. These receptors were taken from an adult with an advanced solid tumor such as melanoma, head and neck, liver or kidney cancer. CDR3s include the opening cysteine and the closing phenylalanine or tryptophan. Each record gives: CDR3 length, clone size, D gene, V gene, J gene, CDR3 DNA, CDR3 protein. D genes are given only for firm matches. A row's size may be missing; if present it is once, few, many or a size class.

length: 15
size: -
D: -
V: TRBV9
J: TRBJ1-1
DNA: TGTGCCAGCAGCGTAGTGGGTCCGACGGGGACTGAAGCTTTCTTT
CDR3: CASSVVGPTGTEAFF

length: 16
size: -
D: TRBD1
V: TRBV7-9
J: TRBJ2-3
DNA: TGTGCCAGCAGCTTAGTGGGGGACAGGGGGTCAAATACGCAGTATTTT
CDR3: CASSLVGDRGSNTQYF

length: 15
size: -
D: -
V: TRBV10-3
J: TRBJ2-3
DNA: TGTGCCATCAGTGAAGGACGGGGAGGTGCAGATACGCAGTATTTT
CDR3: CAISEGRGGADTQYF

length: 14
size: -
D: -
V: TRBV2
J: TRBJ1-1
DNA: TGTGCCAGCGGGGGGCCAGCACAGAACACTGAAGCTTTCTTT
CDR3: CASGGPAQNTEAFF

length: 17
size: -
D: TRBD1
V: TRBV7-2
J: TRBJ1-5
DNA: TGTGCCAGCAGCTTAGGGACAGGGTTATTTGGCAATCAGCCCCAGCATTTT
CDR3: CASSLGTGLFGNQPQHF

length: 14
size: -
D: -
V: TRBV29-1
J: TRBJ1-4
DNA: TGCAGCGTTGAAGGGTCTTCAACTAATGAAAAACTGTTTTTT
CDR3: CSVEGSSTNEKLFF

length: 15
size: once
D: TRBD1
V: TRBV19
J: TRBJ1-6
DNA: TGTGCCAGTAGTACTACGGGACAGTCAGCGTCACCCCTCCACTTT
CDR3: CASSTTGQSASPLHF

length: 14
size: -
D: -
V: TRBV7-9
J: TRBJ2-3
DNA: TGTGCCAGCAGCCCCAGACAGCCTCTTGATACGCAGTATTTT
CDR3: CASSPRQPLDTQYF

length: 15
size: few
D: TRBD1
V: TRBV9
J: TRBJ2-7
DNA: TGTGCCAGCAGCGCGGGACAGGGTCCGGTCTACGAGCAGTACTTC
CDR3: CASSAGQGPVYEQYF

length: 18
size: few
D: -
V: TRBV7-9
J: TRBJ2-6
DNA: TGTGCCAGCAGCCCGACTTCATGGGCCATCTCTGGGGCCAACGTCCTGACTTTC
CDR3: CASSPTSWAISGANVLTF

length: 13
size: -
D: -
V: TRBV9
J: TRBJ2-3
DNA: TGTGCCAGCAGCGCCATAGTCTCGGATACGCAGTATTTT
CDR3: CASSAIVSDTQYF

length: 13
size: -
D: TRBD1
V: TRBV29-1
J: TRBJ1-1
DNA: TGCAGCGGTCAACAGGGGCCGTTCACTGAAGCTTTCTTT
CDR3: CSGQQGPFTEAFF

length: 17
size: once
D: -
V: TRBV7-3
J: TRBJ2-2
DNA: TGTGCCAGCAGCTTAACGGCGGCAGGGAGAAACACCGGGGAGCTGTTTTTT
CDR3: CASSLTAAGRNTGELFF

length: 15
size: -
D: TRBD1
V: TRBV19
J: TRBJ1-6
DNA: TGTGCCAGTAAGACCGGGACAGGGGATCATTCACCCCTCCACTTT
CDR3: CASKTGTGDHSPLHF

length: 13
size: -
D: -
V: TRBV2
J: TRBJ2-3
DNA: TGTGCCAGCAGGGAGGACTACACAGATACGCAGTATTTT
CDR3: CASREDYTDTQYF

length: 13
size: -
D: -
V: TRBV7-8
J: TRBJ1-1
DNA: TGTGCCAGCAGCTTAGACATGAACACTGAAGCTTTCTTT
CDR3: CASSLDMNTEAFF

length: 15
size: -
D: TRBD2
V: TRBV18
J: TRBJ2-1
DNA: TGTGCCAGCTCCCTCGGGGTAGCGGGGTACAATGAGCAGTTCTTC
CDR3: CASSLGVAGYNEQFF

length: 14
size: -
D: -
V: TRBV7-2
J: TRBJ2-5
DNA: TGTGCCAGCAGCCAGAACAGGGGGGGGGAGACCCAGTACTTC
CDR3: CASSQNRGGETQYF

length: 15
size: -
D: -
V: TRBV5-1
J: TRBJ1-4
DNA: TGCGCCAGCAGCTTGGGTGGGGGGCCGGGTGAAAAACTGTTTTTT
CDR3: CASSLGGGPGEKLFF

length: 16
size: -
D: -
V: TRBV5-1
J: TRBJ2-5
DNA: TGCGCCAGCAGCTTGGCTGTCGGACAGACGCAAGAGACCCAGTACTTC
CDR3: CASSLAVGQTQETQYF

length: 15
size: -
D: -
V: TRBV18
J: TRBJ2-1
DNA: TGTGCCAGCTCACCAAAACTAGACTCCTACAATGAGCAGTTCTTC
CDR3: CASSPKLDSYNEQFF

length: 14
size: -
D: TRBD2
V: TRBV7-2
J: TRBJ2-1
DNA: TGTGCCAGCAGCCTCAACGGGGGGTTCGATGAGCAGTTCTTC
CDR3: CASSLNGGFDEQFF

length: 20
size: -
D: TRBD1
V: TRBV5-1
J: TRBJ1-2
DNA: TGCGCCAGCAGCCTCGGGATCGCCCCCCCGCCGACGACAGGGGCTGATGGCTACACCTTC
CDR3: CASSLGIAPPPTTGADGYTF

length: 13
size: -
D: -
V: TRBV6-5
J: TRBJ1-1
DNA: TGTGCCAGCAGCCCACAAAGGGTGACTGAAGCTTTCTTT
CDR3: CASSPQRVTEAFF

length: 13
size: -
D: -
V: TRBV10-3
J: TRBJ1-5
DNA: TGTGCCATCAGTGAGAGTAGCAATCAGCCCCAGCATTTT
CDR3: CAISESSNQPQHF

length: 16
size: few
D: -
V: TRBV21-1
J: TRBJ2-7
DNA: TGTGCCAGCAGCAAAGAGGTAGCGGGGGGTTACGACGAGCAGTACTTC
CDR3: CASSKEVAGGYDEQYF

length: 15
size: -
D: -
V: TRBV27
J: TRBJ1-2
DNA: TGTGCCAGCAGTTTATTTGCCTCCGCTGACTATGGCTACACCTTC
CDR3: CASSLFASADYGYTF

length: 16
size: -
D: -
V: TRBV7-2
J: TRBJ1-1
DNA: TGTGCCAGCAGCTTAGCATCCGGGACGGCGAACACTGAAGCTTTCTTT
CDR3: CASSLASGTANTEAFF

length: 16
size: -
D: -
V: TRBV5-4
J: TRBJ2-5
DNA: TGTGCCAGCAGCTTGGAAGCTAGCGCGCCGCAAGAGACCCAGTACTTC
CDR3: CASSLEASAPQETQYF

length: 15
size: -
D: -
V: TRBV5-1
J: TRBJ2-5
DNA: TGCGCCAGCCGCGTTAATAAGGGGGGATATGAGACCCAGTACTTC
CDR3: CASRVNKGGYETQYF

length: 14
size: -
D: -
V: TRBV2
J: TRBJ1-3
DNA: TGTGCCAGCGCGGGTGGGAGCTCTGGAAACACCATATATTTT
CDR3: CASAGGSSGNTIYF

length: 16
size: -
D: TRBD1
V: TRBV7-9
J: TRBJ1-2
DNA: TGTGCCAGCAGCTTACTTCCTACAGGGGCTTCTGACGGCTACACCTTC
CDR3: CASSLLPTGASDGYTF

length: 13
size: -
D: -
V: TRBV5-6
J: TRBJ2-1
DNA: TGTGCCAGCAGCTTGGCCGGGGCAGGGGAGCAGTTCTTC
CDR3: CASSLAGAGEQFF

length: 16
size: -
D: TRBD1
V: TRBV7-9
J: TRBJ1-4
DNA: TGTGCCAGCAGCCCAGGACAGGGACCAACTAATGAAAAACTGTTTTTT
CDR3: CASSPGQGPTNEKLFF

length: 14
size: -
D: -
V: TRBV5-1
J: TRBJ1-1
DNA: TGCGCCAGCAGCTTGGAAGGGGTGGGCACTGAAGCTTTCTTT
CDR3: CASSLEGVGTEAFF

length: 15
size: once
D: -
V: TRBV5-4
J: TRBJ2-5
DNA: TGTGCCAGCAGCACTGCACAGGGTCTTCAAGAGACCCAGTACTTC
CDR3: CASSTAQGLQETQYF

length: 17
size: -
D: -
V: TRBV7-2
J: TRBJ2-1
DNA: TGTGCCAGCAGCTTAGTACCGGGACGCCCCGATTACAATGAGCAGTTCTTC
CDR3: CASSLVPGRPDYNEQFF

length: 15
size: -
D: -
V: TRBV7-8
J: TRBJ1-1
DNA: TGTGCCAGCAGCTTAGGCCCCGGTGATGCGACTGAAGCTTTCTTT
CDR3: CASSLGPGDATEAFF